This TCR beta chain was captured by sequencing in a study of blood T cell repertoires in COVID-19. The CDR3 consists of 15 residues. Germline V lookup: CDR1 MGHRA, CDR2 YSYEKL. After removal of 6 bases from V and 1 base from J, the junction contained 4 bases not matched to a gene. Sequenced by immunoSEQ multiplex PCR; TCRdb stores in-frame clones only, minus some. The table includes some 250,000 clones, approximately 85% detected once. The sequencing input was PBMCs or T cells enriched from blood (not recorded which). The TCR sequence derives from a woman between 45 and 65 years old who had recovered from COVID-19. J is TRBJ1-4 and V is TRBV4-1; 8 nucleotides align to TRBD1. This chain's CDR3 is CASSHDRGTNEKLFF. CDR3 nucleotides: TGCGCCAGCAGTCACGACAGGGGAACTAATGAAAAACTGTTTTTT.